These T cell receptor beta chains were read from a single sample in a study of immune cell composition in non-small cell lung cancer. Measured with immunoSEQ multiplex PCR; TCRdb has only the in-frame clones, and not every one. In the table there are almost 3,000 clones, roughly four fifths of which are singletons. The sample also formed part of further work on CD4 T cells in lung cancer.

The sample taken for sequencing was lung tumor tissue. The receptors originated from a human donor with non-small cell lung cancer. CDR3s include the opening cysteine and the closing phenylalanine or tryptophan. D genes are given only for firm matches. Size tells how often a clone was seen (once, few, many) or the class of an expanded clone, and some rows leave it out.

d_gene	abundance	v_gene	j_gene	CDR3aa	CDR3nt
TRBD2	-	TRBV5-4	TRBJ2-1	CAMGLAGSEQFF	TGTGCCATGGGACTAGCGGGGAGTGAGCAGTTCTTC
-	once	TRBV12-5	TRBJ1-5	CASGLSTGPQHF	TGTGCTAGTGGTTTGTCTACGGGTCCCCAGCATTTT